One and the same sample provided the 31 T cell receptor beta chains below, sequenced in a study of T cell changes during pregnancy in multiple sclerosis. The repertoire was sequenced with immunoSEQ multiplex PCR; TCRdb's copy has only in-frame clones and lacks some. In the table there are 55,000 to 95,000 clones, 85% to 95% of which are singletons. This specimen consisted of peripheral blood, obtained in the second trimester of pregnancy. Receptors originate from a female donor in good health, enrolled as a control in a pregnancy study.

The rearrangement uses TRBV7-2 and TRBJ1-3; perhaps TRBD1 as D (5 bases). The length of the CDR3 is 16 residues. The germline V gene has CDR1 SGHTA and CDR2 FQGNSA. Trimming removed 6 bases at V and 0 bases at J, with 15 bases between. This CDR3 reads CASSTLSGYSGNTIYF. The CDR3 DNA reads as TGTGCCAGCAGTACCCTCTCAGGGTACTCTGGAAACACCATATATTTT.

The gene calls are TRBV29-1 and TRBJ2-5; D is unresolved. Germline CDR1 SQVTM, CDR2 ANQGSEA. CDR3 length: 11 amino acids. Trimming removed 7 bases at V and 5 bases at J, with 11 bases between. This chain's CDR3 is CSAVQQETQYF. CDR3 sequence (DNA): TGCAGCGCCGTACAGCAGGAGACCCAGTACTTC.

The V call is TRBV6-1, the J call TRBJ2-3, with TRBD2 matching 9 bases. V gave up 6 bases and J gave up 3 bases; unmatched junction bases: 4. The germline V gene encodes CDR1 MNHNS and CDR2 SASEGT. The CDR3 is made up of 14 amino acids. In DNA form, the CDR3 reads TGTGCCAGCAGGCGGGGGGGACTTACAGATACGCAGTATTTT. Translating gives CASRRGGLTDTQYF.

The J gene is TRBJ2-2, the V gene TRBV27; D call uncertain. Trimming left V 2 bases short and J 5 bases short, with 6 bases between. This CDR3 has 13 amino acids. Per the germline V gene, CDR1 is MNHEY and CDR2 is SMNVEV (reference sequence). For the CDR3, the DNA is TGTGCCAGCAGTTTAGAGCCTACCGGGGAGCTGTTTTTT. Translated: CASSLEPTGELFF.

CDR3 sequence (DNA): TGTGCCAGCACCCGCGGGAGGGGAAACTATGGCTACACCTTC. Protein: CASTRGRGNYGYTF. J is TRBJ1-2 and V is TRBV9, with D perhaps matching TRBD1 (5 bases). The germline V gene encodes CDR1 SGDLS and CDR2 YYNGEE. The germline V and J ends were trimmed by 6 bases and 2 bases, with 14 bases remaining between them. CDR3 length equals 14 residues.

This clone was seen just once. The rearrangement links TRBV13 to TRBJ1-1, with D perhaps matching TRBD1 (5 bases). This CDR3 comprises 15 residues. From germline, CDR1 is PRHDT and CDR2 FYEKMQ (reference sequence). V lost 5 bases to trimming and J lost 6 bases, with 19 bases between them. For the CDR3, the DNA is TGTGCCAGCAGCCGAAACGAGGCAGGGTTTGCTGAAGCTTTCTTT. It specifies CASSRNEAGFAEAFF.

In its sample, this clone was seen a few times. The gene calls are TRBV2 and TRBJ1-4; a weak D match, TRBD1 (5 bases). Germline V gene data show CDR1 as SNHLY and CDR2 as FYNNEI. The CDR3 runs 12 residues. The V gene lost 8 bases and the J gene lost 11 bases, with 15 bases spanning the gap. CDR3 DNA sequence: TGTGCCAGCGGGGGGAGCGATGGGAAACTGTTTTTT. Its translation is CASGGSDGKLFF. The full variable domain, in which reference TRBV2 and TRBJ1-4 provide the parts outside the CDR3, is EPEVTQTPSHQVTQMGQEVILRCVPISNHLYFYWYRQILGQKVEFLVSFYNNEISEKSEIFDDQFSVERPDGSNFTLKIRSTKLEDSAMYFCASGGSDGKLFFGSGTQLSVL.

This clone was seen a handful of times. The V call is TRBV20-1, the J call TRBJ1-1; no firm D call. Looked up from germline, CDR1 is DFQATT and CDR2 is SNEGSKA (reference sequence). Trimming removed 3 bases at V and 6 bases at J, with 8 bases between. This CDR3 has 11 amino acids. The CDR3 here is CSARAHPEAFF. The CDR3 bases are TGCAGTGCTAGGGCACATCCTGAAGCTTTCTTT.

This clone appeared a single time. The chain links TRBV27 to TRBJ1-6; 7 bases are a match to TRBD1. The germline V gene encodes CDR1 MNHEY and CDR2 SMNVEV (reference sequence). V dropped 4 bases and J dropped 6; count of bases not matched to a gene: 12. The CDR3 covers 17 residues. The DNA for the CDR3 is TGTGCCAGCAGTTATCGGACAGGAGGGGTCCCTAATTCACCCCTCCACTTT. As protein: CASSYRTGGVPNSPLHF.

This rearrangement joins TRBV6-6 to TRBJ2-1; D not certain. CDR1 and CDR2 (germline): MNHNY, SVGAGI (reference sequence). Trimming shortened V by 0 bases and J by 2 bases, and 11 bases separated the two germline ends. The CDR3 runs to 16 residues. Here the CDR3 DNA reads TGTGCCAGCAGTTACTCGTTACAGACGACCTACAATGAGCAGTTCTTC. Encoded protein: CASSYSLQTTYNEQFF.

The rearrangement uses TRBV27 and TRBJ2-6; D unresolved. CDR1 and CDR2 from the germline V gene are MNHEY and SMNVEV (reference sequence). This CDR3 has 16 residues. Trimming took off 5 bases at V and 0 bases at J, with 11 bases between the two ends. The CDR3 nucleotides read TGTGCCAGCAGTCCCCGGAGCCTCTCTGGGGCCAACGTCCTGACTTTC. Encoded protein: CASSPRSLSGANVLTF.

The chain carries TRBV11-2 and TRBJ2-5; TRBD1 matches 8 bases. The CDR3 sequence is 15 residues long. CDR1 and CDR2 (germline): SGHAT, FQNNGV. With V trimmed by 4 bases and J by 2 bases, 6 bases remained unmatched. The CDR3 DNA is TGTGCCAGCAGCTCAGACCGGGACAGGCAAGAGACCCAGTACTTC. This sequence encodes CASSSDRDRQETQYF.

This clone was seen a few times. CDR3 in DNA: TGTGCCAGCAGCTTAGACGCGACCTACGAGCAGTACTTC. This encodes CASSLDATYEQYF. The chain combines TRBV7-9 with TRBJ2-7; D call uncertain. CDR1 is SEHNR and CDR2 is FQNEAQ in the germline V gene (reference sequence). V dropped 1 base and J dropped 2 bases, with 6 bases sitting between them. The CDR3 length is 13 residues.

The chain couples TRBV15 to TRBJ1-1; 7 nucleotides match TRBD1. This CDR3 spans 15 amino acids. Germline V gene data show CDR1 as LNHNV and CDR2 as YYDKDF (reference sequence). With 0 bases clipped from V and 4 bases from J, the junction kept 5 bases outside the gene matches. CDR3 nucleotide sequence: TGTGCCACCAGCAGAGAAAGGCCAGGGGGCACTGAAGCTTTCTTT. Its translation is CATSRERPGGTEAFF.

This chain uses TRBV29-1 with TRBJ2-2; D is unclear. The V gene's germline CDR1 is SQVTM and CDR2 ANQGSEA. Between the trimmed V and J ends, which lost 7 bases and 6 bases, there was a span of 9 bases. The CDR3 has 11 residues. As DNA, the CDR3 is TGCAGCGGTCGAGTGGCCGGGGAGCTGTTTTTT. Translation: CSGRVAGELFF.

This chain connects TRBV5-1 to TRBJ1-1; possible D gene TRBD1, 5 bases. The V gene lost 1 base and the J gene lost 4 bases, with 14 bases spanning the gap. CDR1 is SGHRS, CDR2 YFSETQ, per germline. The CDR3 has 15 amino acids. CDR3 coding DNA: TGCGCCAGCAGCTTGTTCCAGGGCGCTACCACTGAAGCTTTCTTT. Its translation is CASSLFQGATTEAFF.

J is TRBJ1-6 and V is TRBV7-9; TRBD1 agrees at 7 bases. This CDR3 contains 14 residues. V trimming: 5 bases; J trimming: 9 bases; junction bases outside the gene matches: 7. In germline, CDR1 is SEHNR, CDR2 FQNEAQ (reference sequence). Here the CDR3 DNA reads TGTGCCAGCAGCCCCCGGGACAGTACTTCACCCCTCCACTTT. This sequence encodes CASSPRDSTSPLHF.

J is TRBJ1-2 and V is TRBV9, with 8 bases identical to TRBD1. The junction had 4 bases not matched to a gene; V was cut back by 0 bases and J by 0 bases. The CDR3 totals 16 residues. Germline V gives CDR1 SGDLS, CDR2 YYNGEE. CDR3 protein: CASSVAPGQANYGYTF. The CDR3 DNA reads TGTGCCAGCAGCGTAGCACCGGGACAGGCTAACTATGGCTACACCTTC.

This chain joins TRBV6-1 and TRBJ1-5; tentative D call: TRBD1 (6 bases). In germline, CDR1 is MNHNS, CDR2 SASEGT. This CDR3 is 15 amino acids long. V gave up 8 bases and J gave up 4 bases, with 18 bases separating them. DNA for the CDR3: TGTGCCAGCTACTCGGGGGGCTCGGGGAATCAGCCCCAGCATTTT. Translation gives CASYSGGSGNQPQHF.

The V call is TRBV19, the J call TRBJ1-2, with TRBD1 matching over 7 bases. This CDR3 region has 13 residues. CDR1 and CDR2 (germline): LNHDA, SQIVND (reference sequence). The J segment lost 3 bases and the V segment lost 9 bases, leaving 7 bases of the junction unmatched. CDR3 sequence: CASEGAMYYGYTF. The CDR3 region has the DNA TGTGCCAGCGAGGGGGCGATGTACTATGGCTACACCTTC.

This chain connects TRBV18 to TRBJ1-2; D call uncertain. The CDR3 runs to 14 residues. Trimming took off 0 bases at V and 6 bases at J, with 11 bases between the two ends. Germline assignment: CDR1 KGHSH and CDR2 LQKENI. The chain's CDR3 is CASSPPNRGDGYTF. Written as DNA, the CDR3 is TGTGCCAGCTCACCACCGAACCGGGGAGATGGCTACACCTTC.

The V gene is TRBV2, the J gene TRBJ2-1; D possibly corresponds to TRBD1 (5 bases). Trimming removed 11 bases from V and 4 bases from J, with 21 bases in between. The CDR3 has 15 residues. Germline CDR1 reads SNHLY; CDR2 reads FYNNEI. The CDR3 nucleotides are TGTGCCTCCGCCCCGAGCAGGGCAGCATACAATGAGCAGTTCTTC. This gives the protein CASAPSRAAYNEQFF.

The chain links TRBV27 to TRBJ1-2, with 7 bases fitting TRBD1. This CDR3 is built from 12 residues. Germline assignment: CDR1 MNHEY and CDR2 SMNVEV (reference sequence). V dropped 4 bases and J dropped 7; count of bases not matched to a gene: 3. CDR3 in amino acids: CASSSTGSGYTF. The CDR3, as DNA: TGTGCCAGCAGTTCGACAGGGAGTGGCTACACCTTC.

The chain couples TRBV5-4 to TRBJ2-1; no clear D gene. The V end lost 4 bases, the J end lost 6 bases, and 11 bases lay between the germline ends. The CDR3 runs to 13 residues. The V gene's germline CDR1 is SGHNT and CDR2 YYREEE (reference sequence). DNA of the CDR3: TGTGCCAGCAGCGGCGCGTGGGCCAATGAGCAGTTCTTC. Amino acids: CASSGAWANEQFF.

This chain connects TRBV19 to TRBJ1-5; perhaps TRBD1 as D (6 bases). The CDR3 runs to 19 residues. CDR1 LNHDA and CDR2 SQIVND come from the germline V gene (reference sequence). The V end lost 5 bases, the J end lost 3 bases, and 26 bases lay between the germline ends. Written as DNA, the CDR3 is TGTGCCAGTAGTTCCCGACAGGCCAATAACCCATTATTCAATCAGCCCCAGCATTTT. Encoded protein: CASSSRQANNPLFNQPQHF.

The chain uses TRBV11-2 and TRBJ1-2; 8 nucleotides agree with TRBD1. CDR1 is SGHAT and CDR2 is FQNNGV in the germline V gene. The CDR3 loop spans 14 amino acids. The V gene end was trimmed by 5 bases and the J gene end by 8 bases; junction bases not matched to a gene: 10. The CDR3: CASSPGQGRRGYTF. The DNA for the CDR3 is TGTGCCAGCAGCCCCGGACAGGGACGTAGGGGCTACACCTTC.

This clone was observed a handful of times. The genes are TRBV16 and TRBJ2-1; D gene uncertain. The germline V and J ends were trimmed by 1 base and 7 bases, with 14 bases remaining between them. Germline V gene lookup returns CDR1 KGHSY and CDR2 FQNENV. The CDR3 runs to 15 residues. CDR3 sequence reads: CASSQFTAGSNEQFF. In nucleotides, the CDR3 is TGTGCCAGCAGCCAATTTACGGCAGGTTCAAATGAGCAGTTCTTC.

This sequence joins TRBV5-6 and TRBJ1-1; D ambiguous. The CDR3 is made up of 11 amino acids. Trimming removed 0 bases from V and 7 bases from J, with 4 bases in between. Per germline, CDR1 SGHDT and CDR2 YYEEEE. In DNA, the CDR3 is TGTGCCAGCAGCTTGGTAGATGAAGCTTTCTTT. Amino acid sequence: CASSLVDEAFF. The variable domain in full, completed from reference TRBV5-6 and TRBJ1-1, reads DAGVTQSPTHLIKTRGQQVTLRCSPKSGHDTVSWYQQALGQGPQFIFQYYEEEERQRGNFPDRFSGHQFPNYSSELNVNALLLGDSALYLCASSLVDEAFFGQGTRLTVV.

This rearrangement joins TRBV5-6 to TRBJ2-7, with D possibly matching TRBD1 (6 bases). This CDR3 is 14 amino acids long. Looked up from germline, CDR1 is SGHDT and CDR2 is YYEEEE. With 0 bases removed from V and 2 bases from J, the gap between germline ends came to 9 bases. The CDR3 region is CASSLGGRAYEQYF. Here the CDR3 DNA reads TGTGCCAGCAGCTTGGGGGGGCGAGCCTACGAGCAGTACTTC.

This chain uses TRBV15 with TRBJ2-1; D may be TRBD1 (5 bases). The CDR3 is 16 amino acids. The germline V gene encodes CDR1 LNHNV and CDR2 YYDKDF (reference sequence). The ends were cut back, 3 bases at V and 12 bases at J, with 24 bases in the middle. CDR3 DNA: TGTGCCACCAGCAGTGAACTACAGGCCTCTATTGGTGGGCAGTTCTTC. It specifies CATSSELQASIGGQFF.

J is TRBJ2-1 and V is TRBV7-8; no clear D. V shed 1 base and J shed 4 bases, with 8 bases lying between them. This CDR3 comprises 14 residues. Germline assignment: CDR1 SGHVS and CDR2 FQNEAQ. CDR3 protein: CASSLEARYNEQFF. Here the CDR3 DNA reads TGTGCCAGCAGCTTAGAAGCGAGATACAATGAGCAGTTCTTC. Full variable domain (missing parts from reference TRBV7-8 and TRBJ2-1): GAGVSQSPRYKVAKRGQDVALRCDPISGHVSLFWYQQALGQGPEFLTYFQNEAQLDKSGLPSDRFFAERPEGSVSTLKIQRTQQEDSAVYLCASSLEARYNEQFFGPGTRLTVL.